Listed below are T cell receptor beta chains from one sample, sequenced in a study of blood T cell repertoires in COVID-19. Libraries were prepared by immunoSEQ multiplex PCR; TCRdb keeps only in-frame clonotypes and omits some of them. Of hundreds of thousands of clones in the sample, 75% to 95% are singletons; the top ten hold 1.9%. Sequencing was done on a sample of PBMCs or T cells enriched from blood (not recorded which). These receptors originate from a young woman who had recovered from COVID-19. Both conserved end residues are trimmed from each CDR3. The order of the fields is V gene, J gene, CDR3 protein.

V gene: TRBV6-2/TRBV6-3; J gene: TRBJ1-2; CDR3 protein: ASSYLRTGGYGYT
V gene: TRBV5-4; J gene: TRBJ1-2; CDR3 protein: ATISGGRARGYT
V gene: TRBV30; J gene: TRBJ1-2; CDR3 protein: AWSIRQGDGYT
V gene: TRBV5-1; J gene: TRBJ2-2; CDR3 protein: ASSFRTGSVTNTGELF
V gene: TRBV11-3; J gene: TRBJ2-3; CDR3 protein: ASSSGGVSTDTQY
V gene: TRBV5-1; J gene: TRBJ2-5; CDR3 protein: ASSLASGRAETQY
V gene: TRBV27; J gene: TRBJ1-2; CDR3 protein: ASSVTGNGYT
V gene: TRBV25-1; J gene: TRBJ1-1; CDR3 protein: ASSLTGRTEAF
V gene: TRBV4-1; J gene: TRBJ2-7; CDR3 protein: ASSRTGGFGYEQY
V gene: TRBV13; J gene: TRBJ1-2; CDR3 protein: ASSLTGGSGYT
V gene: TRBV30; J gene: TRBJ2-7; CDR3 protein: AWSGLADAYEQY
V gene: TRBV7-2; J gene: TRBJ1-6; CDR3 protein: ASSPRGQDPLNSPLH
V gene: TRBV19; J gene: TRBJ1-6; CDR3 protein: ASSSRGRSSYNSPLH
V gene: TRBV5-6; J gene: TRBJ1-2; CDR3 protein: ASSRLTALSNYGYT
V gene: TRBV7-3; J gene: TRBJ1-1; CDR3 protein: ASSSGTGAVAF
V gene: TRBV12-5; J gene: TRBJ1-6; CDR3 protein: ASGQTDPRNSPLH
V gene: TRBV7-9; J gene: TRBJ2-1; CDR3 protein: ASSLVSEYNEQF
V gene: TRBV2; J gene: TRBJ1-4; CDR3 protein: ASLLDRGKEKLF
V gene: TRBV3-1/TRBV3-2; J gene: TRBJ1-5; CDR3 protein: ASSQEGGRAGIFGNQPQH
V gene: TRBV7-8; J gene: TRBJ1-2; CDR3 protein: ASSLGSVYGYT
V gene: TRBV11-3; J gene: TRBJ2-3; CDR3 protein: ASSSQAGSTDTQY
V gene: TRBV7-9; J gene: TRBJ2-7; CDR3 protein: ASSLKGTGTYEQY
V gene: TRBV13; J gene: TRBJ2-7; CDR3 protein: ASSSETGTGVYEQY
V gene: TRBV2; J gene: TRBJ1-5; CDR3 protein: ASSESTGVDQPQH
V gene: TRBV7-2; J gene: TRBJ1-5; CDR3 protein: ASSDSPGQNQPQH
V gene: TRBV3-1/TRBV3-2; J gene: TRBJ2-1; CDR3 protein: ASSQEDRVSNEQF
V gene: TRBV5-4; J gene: TRBJ1-2; CDR3 protein: ASSPVGGGNNYGYT
V gene: TRBV5-6; J gene: TRBJ2-5; CDR3 protein: ASSRDRGYQETQY
V gene: TRBV24-1; J gene: TRBJ2-4; CDR3 protein: APQWGRVPKNIQY
V gene: TRBV4-1; J gene: TRBJ1-2; CDR3 protein: ASSQLAGGQGRMSYGYT
V gene: TRBV5-4; J gene: TRBJ1-1; CDR3 protein: ASSLAGTGGTEAF
V gene: TRBV27; J gene: TRBJ2-7; CDR3 protein: ASRNQKTWGQGAYEQY
V gene: TRBV7-2; J gene: TRBJ2-7; CDR3 protein: ASSSLAEVLYEQY
V gene: TRBV27; J gene: TRBJ1-1; CDR3 protein: ASISSAHESLMNTEAF
V gene: TRBV19; J gene: TRBJ1-4; CDR3 protein: ASSPGFLTSEKLF
V gene: TRBV5-6; J gene: TRBJ1-2; CDR3 protein: ASSLDRAANDYGYT
V gene: TRBV24-1; J gene: TRBJ2-3; CDR3 protein: ATSDPGRTDTQY
V gene: TRBV29-1; J gene: TRBJ1-1; CDR3 protein: SVPTGSNTEAF
V gene: TRBV7-6; J gene: TRBJ2-7; CDR3 protein: ASSLAGHSYEQY
V gene: TRBV18; J gene: TRBJ1-5; CDR3 protein: ASSPRGDQPQH
V gene: TRBV27; J gene: TRBJ1-2; CDR3 protein: ASSPGTGYLNYGYT
V gene: TRBV4-3; J gene: TRBJ2-3; CDR3 protein: ASSQDPGAGTTDTQY
V gene: TRBV7-2; J gene: TRBJ2-7; CDR3 protein: ASSLGGREQY
V gene: TRBV11-2; J gene: TRBJ1-2; CDR3 protein: ASSFRTGTNYGYT
V gene: TRBV3-1/TRBV3-2; J gene: TRBJ2-1; CDR3 protein: ASSQEIGLAYVDEQF
V gene: TRBV5-6; J gene: TRBJ1-2; CDR3 protein: ASSLAVGPSAT
V gene: TRBV4-1; J gene: TRBJ2-2; CDR3 protein: ASSQGGRVARSGELF
V gene: TRBV27; J gene: TRBJ2-2; CDR3 protein: ASSSLDMLTGELF
V gene: TRBV25-1; J gene: TRBJ2-7; CDR3 protein: ATSGQNYEQY
V gene: TRBV5-1; J gene: TRBJ2-5; CDR3 protein: ASSRGGMETQY
V gene: TRBV7-3; J gene: TRBJ2-4; CDR3 protein: ASSLTSGRENIQY
V gene: TRBV29-1; J gene: TRBJ1-5; CDR3 protein: SVGTGNQPQH
V gene: TRBV7-6; J gene: TRBJ2-5; CDR3 protein: ASSLGTSGQETQY